The 5 T cell receptor beta chains below all came from one sample that was sequenced in a study of cytomegalovirus exposure and HLA in healthy donors. This PCR relied on a set of 60 Vbeta primers and 13 Jbeta primers. Repertoires were generated with immunoSEQ multiplex PCR, while TCRdb's copy carries only in-frame clones and drops some. The data hold some 87,000 clones, with 60% to 80% observed a single time. The sample consisted of PBMCs. These receptors came from a man between 50 and 59 years old in good health and CMV-seropositive.

This clone came up once. The chain uses TRBV7-2 and TRBJ2-5; D gene ambiguous. V lost 1 base and J lost 2, with 5 bases in between. This CDR3 has 13 residues. CDR1 is SGHTA, CDR2 FQGNSA, per germline. The CDR3 region is CASSLVLQETQYF. CDR3 DNA: TGTGCCAGCAGCTTAGTACTTCAAGAGACCCAGTACTTC.

V is TRBV9 and J is TRBJ2-2, with unresolved D. There are 15 residues in the CDR3. V was cut by 4 bases and J by 4 bases, with 14 bases left in between. In germline, CDR1 is SGDLS, CDR2 YYNGEE. In DNA, the CDR3 is TGTGCCAGCAGCCCACTGACAAGCTTCACCGGGGAGCTGTTTTTT. As protein: CASSPLTSFTGELFF. Based on the CDR3 plus reference TRBV9 and TRBJ2-2, the full variable domain is DSGVTQTPKHLITATGQRVTLRCSPRSGDLSVYWYQQSLDQGLQFLIQYYNGEERAKGNILERFSAQQFPDLHSELNLSSLELGDSALYFCASSPLTSFTGELFFGEGSRLTVL.

This chain uses TRBV28 with TRBJ1-1, with D perhaps matching TRBD1 (6 bases). Germline V gene data show CDR1 as MDHEN and CDR2 as SYDVKM. V gave up 6 bases and J gave up 8 bases, with 16 bases separating them. The CDR3 runs to 13 residues. The CDR3, as DNA: TGTGCCAGCAGCTTAACGGCGACAGGAGAAGCTTTCTTT. This encodes CASSLTATGEAFF.

CDR3 in amino acids: CASSLAPTSGAYNEQFF. CDR3 DNA: TGTGCCAGCAGCTTAGCTCCAACTAGCGGGGCGTACAATGAGCAGTTCTTC. The chain links TRBV7-6 to TRBJ2-1; TRBD2 matches at 10 bases. The CDR3 is 17 amino acids. J gave up 4 bases and V 0 bases, and 6 bases lay outside the gene matches. CDR1 is SGHVS and CDR2 is FNYEAQ in the germline V gene.

The rearrangement links TRBV27 to TRBJ2-7; TRBD1 aligns across 9 bases. The germline V gene encodes CDR1 MNHEY and CDR2 SMNVEV (reference sequence). The trim removed 7 bases at V and 2 bases at J, leaving 6 bases unmatched. The CDR3 runs to 14 residues. The chain's CDR3 is CASMGGTGPYEQYF. The CDR3 DNA reads as TGTGCCAGCATGGGTGGGACAGGGCCCTACGAGCAGTACTTC.